Following are 21 T cell receptor beta chains from one sample sequenced in a study of regulatory T cells in long-lasting Graves disease. Arm-PCR of CDR3 regions and iRepertoire HTBI primers were the basis on which TCR beta libraries were built. TCRdb recomputed calls from the multiplex PCR reads with MiXCR, one row per CDR3 protein. The data show approximately 400,000 distinct CDR3 sequences, about a quarter seen once. Time point in this sample: persistent/refractory GD, antithyroid drugs over 5 years with positive TRAb. The TCR library was made from RNA extracted from PBMCs. Sequenced here: peripheral blood mononuclear cells (PBMCs), sampled when the disease was refractory, from a patient treated with antithyroid drugs. These receptors came from a female donor with Graves disease.

The chain carries TRBV11-2 and TRBJ2-2; 7 bases align to TRBD2. V shed 1 base, J shed 5 bases, and the junction held 10 bases outside the gene matches. The CDR3 is 17 amino acids. In germline, CDR1 is SGHAT, CDR2 FQNNGV. In nucleotides, the CDR3 is TGTGCCAGCAGCTTAGGTCGGGGCGGGAGTTTGACCGGGGAGCTGTTTTTT. Amino acids: CASSLGRGGSLTGELFF.

This clonotype was counted between two and nine times. This chain connects TRBV6-2 or TRBV6-3 to TRBJ1-5, with 7 bases fitting TRBD1. This CDR3 region has 14 residues. V lost 10 bases and J lost 6; bases outside the gene matches: 12. Germline CDR1 is MNHEY and CDR2 is SVGEGT. In DNA, the CDR3 is TGTGCCACCAAGGAGGGGGCTAGGAGTCAGCCCCAGCATTTT. This encodes CATKEGARSQPQHF.

This clonotype showed up many times. The chain couples TRBV5-1 to TRBJ2-2, with 12 bases that match TRBD2. The CDR3 contains 17 residues. With V trimmed by 0 bases and J by 6 bases, 6 bases remained unmatched. CDR1 and CDR2 from the germline V gene are SGHRS and YFSETQ. In DNA form, the CDR3 reads TGCGCCAGCAGCTTGGCGAAGACTAGCGGGAGTGCCGGGGAGCTGTTTTTT. Its protein product is CASSLAKTSGSAGELFF.

The sample holds a few counts of this clonotype. The chain has TRBV19 and TRBJ2-7; D is unresolved. V dropped 6 bases and J dropped 4 bases, with 13 bases sitting between them. The CDR3 totals 13 residues. The germline V gene has CDR1 LNHDA and CDR2 SQIVND (reference sequence). CDR3 DNA sequence: TGTGCCAGTAGCCTAGACATTCTTTACGAGCAGTACTTC. Residues: CASSLDILYEQYF. The full variable domain, in which reference TRBV19 and TRBJ2-7 provide the parts outside the CDR3, is DGGITQSPKYLFRKEGQNVTLSCEQNLNHDAMYWYRQDPGQGLRLIYYSQIVNDFQKGDIAEGYSVSREKKESFPLTVTSAQKNPTAFYLCASSLDILYEQYFGPGTRLTVT.

The table lists this clonotype with many counts. The chain has TRBV7-8 and TRBJ1-5; D uncertain. CDR1 and CDR2 from the germline V gene are SGHVS and FQNEAQ. CDR3 length equals 15 residues. V was trimmed by 2 bases and J by 4 bases, leaving 12 bases between them. The CDR3 region has the DNA TGTGCCAGCAGCTTACGCTTGGGCACAAATCAGCCCCAGCATTTT. Translating it yields CASSLRLGTNQPQHF.

This clonotype was found once. The chain recombines TRBV7-6 with TRBJ2-2, with TRBD1 matching over 10 bases. There are 15 residues in the CDR3. Germline V lookup: CDR1 SGHVS, CDR2 FNYEAQ. After removal of 4 bases from V and 7 bases from J, the junction contained 6 bases not matched to a gene. The CDR3 here is CASSSGDRGGGELFF. The CDR3 region has the DNA TGTGCCAGCAGCTCAGGGGACAGGGGAGGCGGGGAGCTGTTTTTT.

There are a few counts of this clonotype. J is TRBJ1-2 and V is TRBV7-2, with a weak D call TRBD1 (5 bases). Germline CDR1 SGHTA, CDR2 FQGNSA. Trimming removed 7 bases at V and 8 bases at J, with 23 bases between. This CDR3 is built from 15 residues. In nucleotides, the CDR3 is TGTGCCAGCATCCAGGGTAGTCAGGCCCCCTTGGGCTACACCTTC. It encodes CASIQGSQAPLGYTF.

At least ten counts were recorded for this clonotype. This chain links TRBV25-1 with TRBJ2-6; D ambiguous. The CDR3 spans 16 residues. The V and J ends lost 4 bases and 0 bases respectively, with 10 bases between them. Looked up from germline, CDR1 is MGHDK and CDR2 is SYGVNS. This CDR3 reads CASSGYSSSGANVLTF. The CDR3 coding sequence is TGTGCCAGCAGTGGCTACAGCAGCTCTGGGGCCAACGTCCTGACTTTC.

The J gene is TRBJ1-4, the V gene TRBV7-9, with 8 bases fitting TRBD1. V shed 5 bases and J 7 bases; nucleotides not matched to a gene: 6. The CDR3 is 14 residues long. The germline V gene encodes CDR1 SEHNR and CDR2 FQNEAQ (reference sequence). The CDR3 DNA follows: TGTGCCAGCAGCCAGGACAGGGATCCTGAAAAACTGTTTTTT. As protein: CASSQDRDPEKLFF.

The table lists this clonotype with a few counts. V and J are TRBV30 and TRBJ2-2; D might be TRBD2 (5 bases). Germline V lookup: CDR1 GTSNPN, CDR2 SVGIG (reference sequence). The CDR3 covers 13 residues. V lost 3 bases to trimming and J lost 5 bases, with 10 bases between them. CDR3 residues: CAWRRARTGELFF. CDR3 in DNA: TGTGCCTGGAGGCGGGCCAGGACCGGGGAGCTGTTTTTT.

The gene calls are TRBV6-2 or TRBV6-3 and TRBJ2-7; TRBD1 aligns across 7 bases. CDR1 is MNHEY and CDR2 is SVGEGT in the germline V gene. This CDR3 is built from 14 residues. V gave up 0 bases and J gave up 6 bases; unmatched junction bases: 5. This CDR3 reads CASSYSNRGPEQYF. The CDR3 nucleotides read TGTGCCAGCAGTTACTCGAACAGGGGTCCCGAGCAGTACTTC.

The CDR3 sequence: CASSPRGIGVTVNTEAFF. CDR3 nucleotide sequence: TGTGCCAGCTCACCACGGGGGATAGGGGTGACGGTGAACACTGAAGCTTTCTTT. The chain is built from TRBV18 and TRBJ1-1, with D perhaps matching TRBD1 (5 bases). The CDR3 covers 18 residues. CDR1 is KGHSH and CDR2 is LQKENI in the germline V gene. V lost 1 base and J 0 bases, leaving 18 bases between the germline ends.

About this clonotype itself: A much larger clone lies one base from this, so it may be a read error. V gene TRBV20-1 combines with J gene TRBJ2-7; D is unclear. This CDR3 region has 12 residues. Germline V gives CDR1 DFQATT, CDR2 SNEGSKA (reference sequence). With 5 bases removed from V and 2 bases from J, the gap between germline ends came to 10 bases. The CDR3 loop is CSAGGVTYEQYF. The CDR3, as DNA: TGCAGTGCTGGTGGCGTAACCTACGAGCAGTACTTC.

This clonotype has more than one count but fewer than ten. This rearrangement joins TRBV29-1 to TRBJ2-5; 12 bases are shared with TRBD2. Trimming removed 3 bases from V and 5 bases from J; junction bases left unmatched: 7. The CDR3 consists of 15 residues. CDR1 is SQVTM, CDR2 ANQGSEA, per germline. Here the CDR3 reads CSVETSGSPGETQYF. The CDR3 DNA is TGCAGCGTTGAGACTAGCGGGAGTCCCGGGGAGACCCAGTACTTC.

This clonotype was detected many times. The gene calls are TRBV28 and TRBJ1-2; 8 nucleotides align to TRBD1. With 8 bases clipped from V and 3 bases from J, the junction kept 8 bases outside the gene matches. Germline assignment: CDR1 MDHEN and CDR2 SYDVKM. CDR3 size: 14 residues. The CDR3 DNA sequence: TGTGCCAGCTACCAGGGGGCGATGGACTATGGCTACACCTTC. Its protein is CASYQGAMDYGYTF.

The CDR3 DNA reads TGTGCCAGCAACCCTACCCCGGGGGCGGTGAACACCGGGGAGCTGTTTTTT. Translated, it gives CASNPTPGAVNTGELFF. The V call is TRBV28, the J call TRBJ2-2; the D gene could be TRBD1 or TRBD2 (6 bases each). Trimming cost V 7 bases and J 1 base, with 19 bases left between them. Germline assignment: CDR1 MDHEN and CDR2 SYDVKM. The CDR3 sequence is 17 residues long.

This clonotype was seen only a few times. This sequence joins TRBV29-1 and TRBJ1-2, with 9 bases matching TRBD1. V was clipped by 2 bases and J by 5 bases; unmatched bases: 6. The CDR3 is made up of 14 amino acids. Germline loops: CDR1 SQVTM, CDR2 ANQGSEA. Written as DNA, the CDR3 is TGCAGCGTTGAATTGGTGGGACAGGGTTATGGCTACACCTTC. Protein sequence: CSVELVGQGYGYTF.

This clonotype was counted at least ten times. This sequence joins TRBV7-9 and TRBJ2-4; 12 nucleotides line up with TRBD1. This CDR3 spans 16 amino acids. Germline V gene data show CDR1 as SEHNR and CDR2 as FQNEAQ (reference sequence). J lost 5 bases, V lost 2 bases, and 4 bases had no gene match. This CDR3 is CASSLLGQGAQNIQYF. The CDR3 bases are TGTGCCAGCAGCTTACTGGGACAGGGGGCCCAAAACATTCAGTACTTC. Complete variable domain (other parts from reference TRBV7-9 and TRBJ2-4): DTGVSQNPRHKITKRGQNVTFRCDPISEHNRLYWYRQTLGQGPEFLTYFQNEAQLEKSRLLSDRFSAERPKGSFSTLEIQRTEQGDSAMYLCASSLLGQGAQNIQYFGAGTRLSVL.

This clonotype occurred a few times. V gene TRBV2 combines with J gene TRBJ1-3; no clear D. V was trimmed by 5 bases and J by 3 bases, leaving 8 bases between them. The CDR3 has 13 amino acids. Germline V gene lookup returns CDR1 SNHLY and CDR2 FYNNEI. The CDR3 here is CASSRKLGNTIYF. In DNA, the CDR3 is TGTGCCAGCAGTCGAAAGCTTGGAAACACCATATATTTT. The full variable domain, its missing parts supplied by reference TRBV2 and TRBJ1-3, is EPEVTQTPSHQVTQMGQEVILRCVPISNHLYFYWYRQILGQKVEFLVSFYNNEISEKSEIFDDQFSVERPDGSNFTLKIRSTKLEDSAMYFCASSRKLGNTIYFGEGSWLTVV.

This clonotype was found many times. V gene TRBV2 combines with J gene TRBJ2-7, with D possibly matching TRBD1 (6 bases). Trimming left V 5 bases short and J 0 bases short, with 11 bases between. Germline V gives CDR1 SNHLY, CDR2 FYNNEI. The CDR3 extends over 14 amino acids. Here the CDR3 DNA reads TGTGCCAGCAGTCCCGACAGGTTCTCCTACGAGCAGTACTTC. Translation: CASSPDRFSYEQYF.

This clonotype was observed many times. This chain joins TRBV28 and TRBJ2-7; TRBD1 matches at 7 bases. Trimming at V came to 4 bases and at J to 4 bases, leaving 7 bases not matched to a gene. The CDR3 covers 14 residues. Germline V CDR1 and CDR2: MDHEN, SYDVKM. In DNA form, the CDR3 reads TGTGCCAGCAGTTCTACAGGGGAAAGGTACGAGCAGTACTTC. Its translation is CASSSTGERYEQYF. The variable domain in full, with the rest retrieved from reference TRBV28 and TRBJ2-7, is DVKVTQSSRYLVKRTGEKVFLECVQDMDHENMFWYRQDPGLGLRLIYFSYDVKMKEKGDIPEGYSVSREKKERFSLILESASTNQTSMYLCASSSTGERYEQYFGPGTRLTVT.